This record concerns one TCR beta chain sequence. A few counts support this clone. Its cognate antigen has yet to be identified. No much larger clonotype is one base removed from it; base qualities were not supplied. The data derive from a study of blood T cell repertoires in COVID-19 (TCRdb year 2020). Notes on the research overall: Collaborator samples came from the United States, Italy and Spain and covered acute and convalescent phases of COVID-19. A de-identified subject ID, COVID-19 status, age in years and sex were almost always included in the sample metadata. The samples were drawn from two sources: the first 160 participants of the ongoing ImmuneRACE study, and 1,254 subjects contributed by 6 global collaborators. Subjects who had been exposed to COVID-19, were actively infected with it, or had recovered from it provided the deeply sampled blood TCRbeta repertoires that made up the dataset. The repertoires were released in a freely available public database meant as a resource for research on the immune response to SARS-CoV-2. Where available, HLA class I and class II types were taken from metadata supplied by the sample provider and were not determined by assay-based typing. The material from the prospective study consisted of cDNA or gDNA derived from T cells, B-cell-depleted T cells, or PBMCs.

CDR1 and CDR2 (SGHRS, YFSETQ) derive from the germline V gene. The CDR3 contains 16 residues, cysteine and phenylalanine counted. Of all the DNA, just the CDR3 is kept, 48 bases in frame from base 1. V was cut back by 4 bases and J by 0 bases, leaving a gap of 16 bases between them. Summary of the overall study and its limitations: How much clinical and demographic metadata was included differed by source and by participant, and the metadata was provided uncurated.

TCRbeta CDR3 regions were amplified from genomic DNA by means of the immunoSEQ Assay, a bias-controlled multiplex PCR. Regarding the original processing steps: The number of nucleated cells in each sample was estimated from the amplification of reference gene primers within the assay. To quantify the absolute abundance of each unique TCRbeta CDR3 rearrangement, sequence reads were collapsed and filtered. Productive Simpson clonality was computed per sample as the square root of Simpson's diversity index over productive rearrangements. TCRdb provides this immuneACCESS table in a form limited to in-frame rearrangements. Some clones are lacking; in checked studies, under half of them reflect an unresolved V gene, and why the rest are absent is not known. The V and J calls and clone size are taken from that table; D and trimming were inferred from the DNA. This sample lists some 45,000 clones; approximately 80% were detected once. The ten top clones hold more than 20% of the sample.

Each collaborating institution followed its own protocols to collect whole blood in K2EDTA tubes. Collaborator samples were shipped for TCRbeta analysis as frozen whole blood, isolated PBMCs, or DNA extracted from either sample type. The sequenced material came from peripheral blood. The sequence was collected from a woman between 55 and 75 years old with acute or convalescent COVID-19. This chain is built from TRBV5-1 and TRBJ1-1; TRBD1 might be the D gene, on 6 matching bases. CDR3 region: CASSRRGALLNTEAFF. The nucleotides are TGCGCCAGCAGCCGACGGGGGGCCCTATTGAACACTGAAGCTTTCTTT.